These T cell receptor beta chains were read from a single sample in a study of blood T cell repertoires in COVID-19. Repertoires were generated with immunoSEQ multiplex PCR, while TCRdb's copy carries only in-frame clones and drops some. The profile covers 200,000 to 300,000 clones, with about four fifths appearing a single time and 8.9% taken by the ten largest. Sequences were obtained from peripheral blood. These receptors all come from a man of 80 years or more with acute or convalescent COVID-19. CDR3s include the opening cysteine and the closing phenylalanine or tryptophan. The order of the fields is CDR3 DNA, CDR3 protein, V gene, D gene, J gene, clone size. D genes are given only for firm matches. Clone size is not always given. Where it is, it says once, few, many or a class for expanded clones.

CDR3 DNA: TGTGCCAGCAGTTTACGGGGGAATAATTCACCCCTCCACTTT
CDR3 protein: CASSLRGNNSPLHF
V gene: TRBV27
D gene: .
J gene: TRBJ1-6
clone size: .

CDR3 DNA: TGTGCCAGTAGTATAAAGGGGGCGAGCAATCAGCCCCAGCATTTT
CDR3 protein: CASSIKGASNQPQHF
V gene: TRBV19
D gene: TRBD1
J gene: TRBJ1-5
clone size: .

CDR3 DNA: TGCGCCAGCAGCTTGGAGCTAGCGGGGGGGGCCACAGATACGCAGTATTTT
CDR3 protein: CASSLELAGGATDTQYF
V gene: TRBV5-1
D gene: TRBD2
J gene: TRBJ2-3
clone size: .

CDR3 DNA: TGTGCCAGCAGCCAACCCGGGACATACTACGAGCAGTACTTC
CDR3 protein: CASSQPGTYYEQYF
V gene: TRBV14
D gene: .
J gene: TRBJ2-7
clone size: .

CDR3 DNA: TGTGCCAGCAGTTTGGCAGGAAAAGCTTTCTTT
CDR3 protein: CASSLAGKAFF
V gene: TRBV28
D gene: .
J gene: TRBJ1-1
clone size: once

CDR3 DNA: TGCGCCAGCAGCTTGGGACAGGGGGGGAGCAATCAGCCCCAGCATTTT
CDR3 protein: CASSLGQGGSNQPQHF
V gene: TRBV5-1
D gene: TRBD1
J gene: TRBJ1-5
clone size: .

CDR3 DNA: TGTGCCAGCAGCCCGACCGGGGTCCTTGAGGAGACCCAGTACTTC
CDR3 protein: CASSPTGVLEETQYF
V gene: TRBV3-1/TRBV3-2
D gene: .
J gene: TRBJ2-5
clone size: .

CDR3 DNA: TGTGCCAGCAGCCAAGAGACCGGGTCTGGAAACACCATATATTTT
CDR3 protein: CASSQETGSGNTIYF
V gene: TRBV3-1/TRBV3-2
D gene: .
J gene: TRBJ1-3
clone size: once

CDR3 DNA: TGTGCCAGCAGCCCCAGCGAGAATCAGCCCCAGCATTTT
CDR3 protein: CASSPSENQPQHF
V gene: TRBV3-1/TRBV3-2
D gene: .
J gene: TRBJ1-5
clone size: .

CDR3 DNA: TGTGCCAGTAGCCAAAGGACAGCGAACACCGGGGAGCTGTTTTTT
CDR3 protein: CASSQRTANTGELFF
V gene: TRBV9
D gene: .
J gene: TRBJ2-2
clone size: .

CDR3 DNA: TGTGCCAGTAGTAAGGCGGGGGTTCAGCCCCAGCATTTT
CDR3 protein: CASSKAGVQPQHF
V gene: TRBV19
D gene: .
J gene: TRBJ1-5
clone size: .

CDR3 DNA: TGTGCCAGCAGCACCTCCCTGGACAGGAACACTGAAGCTTTCTTT
CDR3 protein: CASSTSLDRNTEAFF
V gene: TRBV13
D gene: .
J gene: TRBJ1-1
clone size: .

CDR3 DNA: TGCGCCAGCAGCTTGCAAGGGGGGGGAAATTCACCCCTCCACTTT
CDR3 protein: CASSLQGGGNSPLHF
V gene: TRBV5-1
D gene: .
J gene: TRBJ1-6
clone size: few

CDR3 DNA: TGTGCCAGCATGGGACAGCCCACAGATACGCAGTATTTT
CDR3 protein: CASMGQPTDTQYF
V gene: TRBV2
D gene: TRBD1
J gene: TRBJ2-3
clone size: .

CDR3 DNA: TGTGCCAGCAGTTTATTCGCGACAGGGCGTTCCTACGAGCAGTACTTC
CDR3 protein: CASSLFATGRSYEQYF
V gene: TRBV27
D gene: TRBD1
J gene: TRBJ2-7
clone size: .

CDR3 DNA: TGTGCCAGCAGCCCAGATAAAGGGACAGGTTATAGCAATCAGCCCCAGCATTTT
CDR3 protein: CASSPDKGTGYSNQPQHF
V gene: TRBV7-9
D gene: TRBD1
J gene: TRBJ1-5
clone size: .

CDR3 DNA: TGTGCCAGCAGTTACGGGGAGAGGGCTTCACCCCTCCACTTT
CDR3 protein: CASSYGERASPLHF
V gene: TRBV6-6
D gene: .
J gene: TRBJ1-6
clone size: .

CDR3 DNA: TGTGCCAGCAGCCTGACAGGGGCAGGGGATGAGCAGTTCTTC
CDR3 protein: CASSLTGAGDEQFF
V gene: TRBV5-4
D gene: TRBD1
J gene: TRBJ2-1
clone size: .

CDR3 DNA: TGTGCCAGCAGTTCCCGGACTCAACTCTATGGCTACACCTTC
CDR3 protein: CASSSRTQLYGYTF
V gene: TRBV28
D gene: .
J gene: TRBJ1-2
clone size: .

CDR3 DNA: TGTGCCAGCAGCTTGGCCGGGTCCCACGAGCAGTACTTC
CDR3 protein: CASSLAGSHEQYF
V gene: TRBV5-4
D gene: .
J gene: TRBJ2-7
clone size: few

CDR3 DNA: TGTGCCAGCAGACGACTAGCGGGAGGAACCTACGAGCAGTACTTC
CDR3 protein: CASRRLAGGTYEQYF
V gene: TRBV6-5
D gene: TRBD2
J gene: TRBJ2-7
clone size: .

CDR3 DNA: TGTGCCAGCAGTCCGCCCGGGACTAGCGGGATATACGAGCAGTACTTC
CDR3 protein: CASSPPGTSGIYEQYF
V gene: TRBV27
D gene: TRBD2
J gene: TRBJ2-7
clone size: few

CDR3 DNA: TGTGCCAGCAGCTCGGACACTTTCTATGGCTACACCTTC
CDR3 protein: CASSSDTFYGYTF
V gene: TRBV11-1
D gene: .
J gene: TRBJ1-2
clone size: once

CDR3 DNA: TGTGCCTGGAGTGTACGTACCCCACTGAACTACGAGCAGTACTTC
CDR3 protein: CAWSVRTPLNYEQYF
V gene: TRBV30
D gene: .
J gene: TRBJ2-7
clone size: .

CDR3 DNA: TGTGCCAGCAGCCCGAACAGGGTCTTCTCCTACGAGCAGTACTTC
CDR3 protein: CASSPNRVFSYEQYF
V gene: TRBV7-8
D gene: .
J gene: TRBJ2-7
clone size: .

CDR3 DNA: TGCAGCGGAGAATGGGGCAGGTCCCAGTACTTC
CDR3 protein: CSGEWGRSQYF
V gene: TRBV29-1
D gene: .
J gene: TRBJ2-4
clone size: .